Below are 18 T cell receptor beta chains sequenced from a single sample in a study of beta chain features in type 1 diabetes. Investigators reverse transcribed all isolated RNA, so they sequenced expressed TCRB transcripts. TCRdb keeps only in-frame clones here, not all; method: immunoSEQ multiplex PCR. The table includes roughly 500,000 clones, around 30% detected once. Specimen: naive CD4+ T cells from blood. The receptor set was obtained from a man between 18 and 35 years old in good health.

This clone came up a few times. V gene TRBV5-4 combines with J gene TRBJ2-3; 9 positions match TRBD1. The CDR3 is 16 residues long. CDR1 and CDR2 from the germline V gene are SGHNT and YYREEE (reference sequence). V lost 0 bases to trimming and J lost 3 bases; unmatched junction nucleotides: 5. The CDR3 sequence is CASSLERDRVTDTQYF. In DNA form, the CDR3 reads TGTGCCAGCAGCTTGGAAAGGGACAGGGTTACAGATACGCAGTATTTT.

This chain joins TRBV30 and TRBJ2-1, with D unclear. The CDR3 extends over 12 amino acids. Germline V gene sequence: CDR1 GTSNPN, CDR2 SVGIG (reference sequence). Trimming took off 1 base at V and 12 bases at J, with 13 bases between the two ends. The CDR3: CAWSAPRGRQFF. The CDR3 region has the DNA TGTGCCTGGAGTGCACCCAGAGGCAGGCAGTTCTTC.

The rearrangement links TRBV20-1 to TRBJ2-7; 8 bases are a match to TRBD1. Germline assignment: CDR1 DFQATT and CDR2 SNEGSKA (reference sequence). The V gene end was trimmed by 3 bases and the J gene end by 12 bases; junction bases not matched to a gene: 7. The CDR3 contains 11 residues. CDR3 in amino acids: CSASPGGRVYF. CDR3 DNA: TGCAGTGCTAGTCCAGGGGGCCGGGTGTACTTC.

The rearrangement joins TRBV4-3 to TRBJ2-1, with D hard to call. The length of the CDR3 is 14 residues. Germline V lookup: CDR1 LGHNA, CDR2 YSLEER. The V and J ends lost 0 bases and 5 bases respectively, with 8 bases between them. Here the CDR3 reads CASSQDWQHNEQFF. In DNA form, the CDR3 reads TGCGCCAGCAGCCAAGATTGGCAACACAATGAGCAGTTCTTC.

The chain is built from TRBV7-9 and TRBJ2-1; 9 bases map to TRBD1. This CDR3 region has 15 residues. Germline V gene data show CDR1 as SEHNR and CDR2 as FQNEAQ (reference sequence). V trimming: 5 bases; J trimming: 2 bases; junction bases outside the gene matches: 4. CDR3 amino acids: CASSQGQGAYNEQFF. The CDR3, as DNA: TGTGCCAGCAGCCAGGGACAGGGAGCCTACAATGAGCAGTTCTTC.

As DNA, the CDR3 is TGTGCCAGCAGTGACAGGGTTAGAACTGAAGCTTTCTTT. Amino acids: CASSDRVRTEAFF. The chain combines TRBV25-1 with TRBJ1-1, with TRBD1 as a possible D gene (5 bases). There are 13 residues in the CDR3. Deletions cut 3 bases from V and 5 bases from J, with 10 bases between. Germline V CDR1 and CDR2: MGHDK, SYGVNS.

This chain links TRBV5-4 with TRBJ1-1; weak D call: TRBD1 (6 bases). Per the germline V gene, CDR1 is SGHNT and CDR2 is YYREEE (reference sequence). Trimming stripped 4 bases from V and 2 bases from J, with 9 bases between. There are 13 residues in the CDR3. CDR3 region: CASSRGHNTEAFF. CDR3 in DNA: TGTGCCAGCAGCAGGGGACATAACACTGAAGCTTTCTTT.

The chain is built from TRBV4-1 and TRBJ2-1; 8 nucleotides align to TRBD2. Germline V gives CDR1 MGHRA, CDR2 YSYEKL. V was pared by 4 bases and J by 8 bases, with 13 bases of the junction left unmatched. This CDR3 is 16 amino acids long. CDR3 in DNA: TGCGCCAGCAGCCGCCGAGGAGCGGGAGTAACGGATGAGCAGTTCTTC. The encoded protein is CASSRRGAGVTDEQFF.

The chain is built from TRBV7-2 and TRBJ2-3, with D uncertain. Germline lookup yields CDR1 SGHTA and CDR2 FQGNSA. There are 14 residues in the CDR3. V was cut by 2 bases and J by 2 bases, with 8 bases left in between. CDR3: CASSLRRATDTQYF. The DNA of the CDR3 is TGTGCCAGCAGCTTAAGAAGGGCCACAGATACGCAGTATTTT.

V and J are TRBV30 and TRBJ2-3; D is possibly TRBD1 (5 bases). This CDR3 spans 14 amino acids. Trimming cost V 6 bases and J 6 bases, with 19 bases left between them. Germline V CDR1 and CDR2: GTSNPN, SVGIG (reference sequence). In nucleotides, the CDR3 is TGTGCCTGTTCCTCGTGGGGCGATACCGATACGCAGTATTTT. Translation gives CACSSWGDTDTQYF.

J is TRBJ2-7 and V is TRBV29-1; the match to TRBD2 covers 10 bases. The CDR3 runs 14 residues. The trim removed 6 bases at V and 1 base at J, leaving 6 bases unmatched. The V gene's germline CDR1 is SQVTM and CDR2 ANQGSEA. In DNA form, the CDR3 reads TGCAGCGTAGCCCTAGCGGGAGTATCCTACGAGCAGTACTTC. It yields the protein CSVALAGVSYEQYF.

This clone appeared a few times. The chain combines TRBV5-4 with TRBJ2-3; 8 nucleotides agree with TRBD2. V dropped 4 bases and J dropped 1; count of bases not matched to a gene: 2. Germline CDR1 SGHNT, CDR2 YYREEE (reference sequence). The CDR3 extends over 14 amino acids. The CDR3 loop reads CASSQTSGTDTQYF. CDR3 bases: TGTGCCAGCAGCCAGACTAGCGGCACAGATACGCAGTATTTT. Together with reference TRBV5-4 and TRBJ2-3, the CDR3 gives the full variable domain: ETGVTQSPTHLIKTRGQQVTLRCSSQSGHNTVSWYQQALGQGPQFIFQYYREEENGRGNFPPRFSGLQFPNYSSELNVNALELDDSALYLCASSQTSGTDTQYFGPGTRLTVL.

This clone appeared a few times. The rearrangement uses TRBV28 and TRBJ2-7; no definite D call. Germline V lookup: CDR1 MDHEN, CDR2 SYDVKM. Trimming left V 7 bases short and J 3 bases short, with 10 bases between. The CDR3 spans 12 residues. The CDR3 nucleotides are TGTGCCAGCAACAAACACGGCTACGAGCAGTACTTC. Its translation is CASNKHGYEQYF.

This clone appeared a few times. The chain links TRBV28 to TRBJ2-2; 7 bases align to TRBD1. CDR1 and CDR2 from the germline V gene are MDHEN and SYDVKM. The CDR3 has 13 amino acids. After removal of 10 bases from V and 1 base from J, the junction contained 3 bases not matched to a gene. CDR3 DNA sequence: TGTGCCACCTGGACAGGGAACACCGGGGAGCTGTTTTTT. It encodes CATWTGNTGELFF.

This clone was counted a few times. Other DNA sequences within the sample encode an identical CDR3. The CDR3 coding sequence is TGTGCCAGCAGCTTGGGACCGCCCGATGAGCAGTTCTTC. Translation: CASSLGPPDEQFF. The gene calls are TRBV5-4 and TRBJ2-1; no clear D. Trimming removed 0 bases at V and 8 bases at J, with 9 bases between. This CDR3 is 13 amino acids long. Germline V gene lookup returns CDR1 SGHNT and CDR2 YYREEE (reference sequence). The whole variable domain, filled in from reference TRBV5-4 and TRBJ2-1, reads ETGVTQSPTHLIKTRGQQVTLRCSSQSGHNTVSWYQQALGQGPQFIFQYYREEENGRGNFPPRFSGLQFPNYSSELNVNALELDDSALYLCASSLGPPDEQFFGPGTRLTVL.

This clone was recorded a few times. This chain connects TRBV9 to TRBJ2-3, with TRBD2 as a possible D gene (6 bases). V gave up 3 bases and J gave up 1 base, with 12 bases separating them. This CDR3 has 15 residues. Germline V gene data show CDR1 as SGDLS and CDR2 as YYNGEE. The CDR3 DNA reads TGTGCCAGCAGCGCCCTCCCTAGCGGCACAGATACGCAGTATTTT. It is translated as CASSALPSGTDTQYF.

The V call is TRBV4-2, the J call TRBJ2-1; tentatively, D is TRBD1 (6 bases). Germline V gene lookup returns CDR1 LGHNA and CDR2 YNFKEQ. The CDR3 has 16 residues. V was pared by 1 base and J by 0 bases, with 10 bases between. The CDR3 loop reads CASSQAGAGSYNEQFF. DNA of the CDR3: TGTGCCAGCAGCCAAGCAGGGGCTGGCTCCTACAATGAGCAGTTCTTC.

The genes are TRBV18 and TRBJ2-7; D tentatively reads TRBD1 or TRBD2 (5 bases each). CDR1 KGHSH and CDR2 LQKENI come from the germline V gene. The CDR3 contains 14 residues. The V end lost 0 bases, the J end lost 0 bases, and 6 bases lay between the germline ends. CDR3 region: CASSPPRGSYEQYF. CDR3 coding DNA: TGTGCCAGCTCACCACCGAGGGGCTCCTACGAGCAGTACTTC.